A single T cell receptor (beta chain) is shown here with its context. The antigen is unknown. This sample is drawn from a study of identical twins. General study results and limits: Some out-of-frame alpha sequences were shared by twins, and these showed excess low generation probability. Models came in too low on out-of-frame TCR alpha sharing in monozygotic twins. Conclusions leaned on cross-sectional statistical analysis and did not track the same donors over time. Cord blood beta clonotypes that were abundant carried fewer insertions, and memory repertoires showed no such trend.

The CDR3 consists of 16 residues. With 0 bases removed from V and 5 bases from J, the gap between germline ends came to 15 bases. The germline V gene has CDR1 SGHRS and CDR2 YFSETQ. Via MiXCR, TCRdb re-called the 5' RACE reads, giving one row per CDR3 protein. The sample includes 1.5 million to 2 million distinct CDR3 sequences, about 31% seen only once; the top ten take approximately 0.29%. This receptor was taken from a newborn girl in good health. The V gene is TRBV5-1, the J gene TRBJ2-1; tentatively, D is TRBD2 (6 bases). The sample taken for sequencing was cord blood. The CDR3 spells CASSLEGKRANNEQFF. CDR3 DNA sequence: TGCGCCAGCAGCTTGGAGGGGAAGCGGGCAAACAATGAGCAGTTCTTC. The full variable domain, its missing parts supplied by reference TRBV5-1 and TRBJ2-1, is KAGVTQTPRYLIKTRGQQVTLSCSPISGHRSVSWYQQTPGQGLQFLFEYFSETQRNKGNFPGRFSGRQFSNSRSEMNVSTLELGDSALYLCASSLEGKRANNEQFFGPGTRLTVL.